The following is a T cell receptor beta chain sequence with its context. The antigen remains unidentified. CDR3 length: 12 amino acids. With 7 bases removed from V and 2 bases from J, the gap between germline ends came to 10 bases. Germline V gene data show CDR1 as DFQATT and CDR2 as SNEGSKA (reference sequence). Reverse transcription used around 500 ng RNA and constant-region primers for alpha and beta. Using multiplexing indices, alpha and beta chain libraries were generated apart by chain-specific third strand synthesis. Second strand DNA was synthesized using a primer at the SP2 site. One entry per CDR3 protein results from TCRdb running MiXCR on the 5' RACE reads. Of 15,000 to 20,000 distinct CDR3 sequences listed, 12% are singletons. The repertoire came from unfractionated whole blood and reflected all unsorted peripheral T cells. The sample originates from a study of HIV-infected patients and healthy controls.

Overall study findings and caveats: Slight age and sex differences between study cohorts did not explain the diversity differences. Eight alpha and eight beta V genes differed significantly in mean usage between HIV-infected patients and controls. Size-matching overweighted rare events from HIV-infected data when comparing patients with controls.

The receptor was derived from an adult in good health. The chain links TRBV20-1 to TRBJ2-3; D ambiguous. Sequences were obtained from blood. Written as DNA, the CDR3 is TGCAGTGTTCCCCTCATCACAGATACGCAGTATTTT. It specifies CSVPLITDTQYF.